The T cell receptor (beta chain) described here comes from a study of OX40 agonist ivuxolimab in advanced cancers. Study-wide results and caveats: By week 6 at 0.1 to 3.0 mg/kg, blood CD4+ and CD8+ T cells had expanded clonally.

Peripheral blood came from all dose cohorts at three timepoints. A word on this clone: The antigen remains undetermined.

Repertoires were generated with immunoSEQ multiplex PCR, while TCRdb's copy carries only in-frame clones and drops some. The sample shows about 46,000 clones, 90% to 95% of them seen only once. V gave up 4 bases and J gave up 4 bases; unmatched junction bases: 5. The length of the CDR3 is 14 residues. CDR1 is SGHRS, CDR2 YFSETQ, per germline. The starting material was CD4+ or CD8+ T cells sorted from blood, obtained in a trial of the OX40 agonist ivuxolimab. The chain links TRBV5-1 to TRBJ2-1, with 7 bases lining up with TRBD1. This clonotype was obtained from an adult with an advanced solid tumor such as melanoma, head and neck, liver or kidney cancer. The CDR3 here is CASSPEQGYNEQFF. The CDR3 DNA reads as TGCGCCAGCAGCCCGGAACAGGGGTACAATGAGCAGTTCTTC.